One and the same sample provided the 13 T cell receptor beta chains below, sequenced in a study of human T cells and chemical hapten exposure (dated by TCRdb to the early 2020s). Library preparation was by RACE. The data were produced on a NextSeq 500. The public sequencing data were trimmed at Q25 with fastp and processed into clonotypes with MiXCR by TCRdb, which kept only in-frame beta chains. A single entry per CDR3 protein holds the most common genes and DNA from its merged rows. This sample gives about 340,000 distinct CDR3 sequences in total; under 8% of them show up just once. Jointly, the top ten make up 7.5% to 9% of the sample. The time point label on this specimen signifies: patch test 1, 2 weeks after DPC sensitization. The sample's treatment or condition label, in plain terms: therapeutic diphenylcyclopropenone sensitization with weekly scalp DPC. This material consisted of whole blood, taken in connection with sensitization to the hapten diphenylcyclopropenone (DPC). The receptors here all came from a woman under 30 with alopecia areata. Some clones in this sample may be carry-over from other donors' samples.

There are a few counts of this clonotype. This chain links TRBV9 with TRBJ1-6, with 8 bases lining up with TRBD1. The germline V gene encodes CDR1 SGDLS and CDR2 YYNGEE. The length of the CDR3 is 15 residues. J lost 7 bases, V lost 3 bases, and 6 bases had no gene match. CDR3 region: CASSADQGANSPLHF. Written as DNA, the CDR3 is TGTGCCAGCAGCGCCGACCAGGGGGCGAATTCACCCCTCCACTTT.

This rearrangement joins TRBV7-9 to TRBJ2-7; D is perhaps TRBD1 (5 bases). The CDR3 extends over 16 amino acids. V was shortened by 1 base and J by 1 base, with 14 bases between the two germline ends. In germline, CDR1 is SEHNR, CDR2 FQNEAQ (reference sequence). The CDR3 nucleotides are TGTGCCAGCAGCTTAGTGTCCAGGGCGCCTTCCTACGAGCAGTACTTC. Translating it yields CASSLVSRAPSYEQYF.

There are a few counts of this clonotype. The gene calls are TRBV5-1 and TRBJ2-7, with D perhaps matching TRBD1 (5 bases). Germline lookup yields CDR1 SGHRS and CDR2 YFSETQ. Trimming took 3 bases from V and 5 from J, leaving 15 bases between them. This CDR3 has 14 residues. The DNA of the CDR3 is TGCGCCAGCAGCTGGTCCAGGGTTGAGGACGAGCAGTACTTC. Translated, it gives CASSWSRVEDEQYF. Combining the CDR3 with reference TRBV5-1 and TRBJ2-7 gives the whole variable domain KAGVTQTPRYLIKTRGQQVTLSCSPISGHRSVSWYQQTPGQGLQFLFEYFSETQRNKGNFPGRFSGRQFSNSRSEMNVSTLELGDSALYLCASSWSRVEDEQYFGPGTRLTVT.

The chain is built from TRBV7-2 and TRBJ2-3; D call uncertain. This CDR3 has 17 amino acids. The germline V and J ends were trimmed by 4 bases and 6 bases, with 23 bases remaining between them. Looked up from germline, CDR1 is SGHTA and CDR2 is FQGNSA. For the CDR3, the DNA is TGTGCCAGCAGCTCACACCCCCGGCAGCCTAACCGGGATACGCAGTATTTT. Its protein is CASSSHPRQPNRDTQYF.

The J gene is TRBJ2-7, the V gene TRBV5-1; no definite D call. With 6 bases removed from V and 3 bases from J, the gap between germline ends came to 10 bases. Germline CDR1 and CDR2: SGHRS and YFSETQ. This CDR3 comprises 12 residues. This CDR3 is CASNSHDYEQYF. CDR3 nucleotide sequence: TGCGCCAGCAATTCGCATGACTACGAGCAGTACTTC.

This clonotype occurred many times. The CDR3 DNA follows: TGTGCCAGCGGTCTGAGCAATCAGCCCCAGCATTTT. Translation: CASGLSNQPQHF. The chain couples TRBV7-8 to TRBJ1-5; D unresolved. Per the germline V gene, CDR1 is SGHVS and CDR2 is FQNEAQ. The CDR3 runs 12 residues. The germline V and J ends were trimmed by 8 bases and 1 base, with 6 bases remaining between them. Full variable domain (rest looked up from reference TRBV7-8 and TRBJ1-5): GAGVSQSPRYKVAKRGQDVALRCDPISGHVSLFWYQQALGQGPEFLTYFQNEAQLDKSGLPSDRFFAERPEGSVSTLKIQRTQQEDSAVYLCASGLSNQPQHFGDGTRLSIL.

This chain uses TRBV4-2 with TRBJ1-4; D remains unclear. The CDR3 contains 15 residues. V was cut by 0 bases and J by 4 bases, with 9 bases left in between. Looked up from germline, CDR1 is LGHNA and CDR2 is YNFKEQ. CDR3 sequence reads: CASSQDPAGNEKLFF. For the CDR3, the DNA is TGTGCCAGCAGCCAAGATCCGGCCGGTAATGAAAAACTGTTTTTT.

The genes are TRBV6-1 and TRBJ2-7, with a weak D call TRBD1 (5 bases). V gave up 6 bases and J gave up 0 bases, with 15 bases separating them. The length of the CDR3 is 15 residues. CDR1 MNHNS and CDR2 SASEGT come from the germline V gene. The CDR3 DNA reads TGTGCCAGCAGACGAACGAACAGGCTCTCCTACGAGCAGTACTTC. This gives the protein CASRRTNRLSYEQYF.

This clonotype was counted between two and nine times. The chain employs TRBV6-5 and TRBJ1-5, with D unclear. The length of the CDR3 is 15 residues. CDR1 is MNHEY, CDR2 SVGAGI, per germline. V was cut by 4 bases and J by 0 bases, with 10 bases left in between. CDR3 bases: TGTGCCAGCAGTTCTTTCAGGAATAGCAATCAGCCCCAGCATTTT. It encodes CASSSFRNSNQPQHF.

The chain joins TRBV6-6 to TRBJ1-6, with a weak D call TRBD1 (6 bases). Trimming removed 2 bases at V and 9 bases at J, with 17 bases between. Germline V gives CDR1 MNHNY, CDR2 SVGAGI (reference sequence). The CDR3 runs 16 residues. The CDR3 coding sequence is TGTGCCAGCAGTTACCCTCCCGACGGGGGCGGTTCACCCCTCCACTTT. It translates to CASSYPPDGGGSPLHF.

The gene calls are TRBV2 and TRBJ2-3, with TRBD2 identical over 10 bases. This CDR3 region has 14 residues. Germline V gene lookup returns CDR1 SNHLY and CDR2 FYNNEI. Germline trimming cut 10 bases from V and 2 bases from J; bases unmatched to any gene: 6. CDR3 DNA: TGTGCCATCGGAGCGGGGGGGTCCACAGATACGCAGTATTTT. Amino acid sequence: CAIGAGGSTDTQYF. Looking up the rest from reference TRBV2 and TRBJ2-3 gives the full variable domain: EPEVTQTPSHQVTQMGQEVILRCVPISNHLYFYWYRQILGQKVEFLVSFYNNEISEKSEIFDDQFSVERPDGSNFTLKIRSTKLEDSAMYFCAIGAGGSTDTQYFGPGTRLTVL.

There are many counts of this clonotype. The genes are TRBV6-1 and TRBJ2-7; unclear D gene. In germline, CDR1 is MNHNS, CDR2 SASEGT. The CDR3 runs to 16 residues. Trimming took 1 base from V and 5 from J, leaving 18 bases between them. The CDR3 coding sequence is TGTGCCAGCAGTGAAGGTTCGGCCCGAGATTTCAACGAGCAGTACTTC. Amino acids: CASSEGSARDFNEQYF.

Many counts were recorded for this clonotype. V and J are TRBV20-1 and TRBJ1-1; D remains ambiguous. The ends were cut back, 5 bases at V and 5 bases at J, with 9 bases in the middle. CDR3 size: 11 residues. Looked up from germline, CDR1 is DFQATT and CDR2 is SNEGSKA (reference sequence). The CDR3 nucleotides are TGCAGTGCTCAGGATACGACTGAAGCTTTCTTT. It yields the protein CSAQDTTEAFF.